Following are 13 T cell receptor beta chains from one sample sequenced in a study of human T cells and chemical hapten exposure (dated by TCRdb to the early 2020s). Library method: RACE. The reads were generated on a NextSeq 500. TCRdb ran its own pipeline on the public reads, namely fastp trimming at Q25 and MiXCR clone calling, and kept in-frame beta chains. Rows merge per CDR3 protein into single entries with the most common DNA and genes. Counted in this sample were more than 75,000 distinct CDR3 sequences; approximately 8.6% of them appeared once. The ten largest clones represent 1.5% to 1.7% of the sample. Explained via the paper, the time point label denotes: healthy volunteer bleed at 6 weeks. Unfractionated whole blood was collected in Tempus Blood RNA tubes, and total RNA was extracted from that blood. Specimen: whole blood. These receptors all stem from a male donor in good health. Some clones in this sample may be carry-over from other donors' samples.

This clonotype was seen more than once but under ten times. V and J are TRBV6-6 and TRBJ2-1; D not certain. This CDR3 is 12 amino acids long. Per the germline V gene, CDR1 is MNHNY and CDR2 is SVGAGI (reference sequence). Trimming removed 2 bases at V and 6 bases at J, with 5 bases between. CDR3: CASSYRVNEQFF. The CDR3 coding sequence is TGTGCCAGCAGTTACAGGGTCAATGAGCAGTTCTTC.

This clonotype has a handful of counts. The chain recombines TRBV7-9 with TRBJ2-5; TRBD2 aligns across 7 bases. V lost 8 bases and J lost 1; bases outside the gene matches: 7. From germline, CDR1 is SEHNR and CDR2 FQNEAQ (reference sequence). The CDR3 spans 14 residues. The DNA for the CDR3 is TGTGCCAGCGCTGGGGCGGGAGCCCAAGAGACCCAGTACTTC. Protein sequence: CASAGAGAQETQYF.

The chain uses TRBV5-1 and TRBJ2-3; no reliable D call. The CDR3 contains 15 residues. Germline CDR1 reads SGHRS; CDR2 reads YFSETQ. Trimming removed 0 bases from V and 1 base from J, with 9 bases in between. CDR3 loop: CASSLARQRTDTQYF. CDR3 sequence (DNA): TGCGCCAGCAGCTTGGCTCGGCAGCGCACAGATACGCAGTATTTT.

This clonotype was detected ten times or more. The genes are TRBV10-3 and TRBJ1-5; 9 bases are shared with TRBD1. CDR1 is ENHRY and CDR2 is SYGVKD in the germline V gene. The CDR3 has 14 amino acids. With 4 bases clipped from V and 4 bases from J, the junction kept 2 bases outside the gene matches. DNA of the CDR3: TGTGCCATCAGTGGCGGACAGGGGAATCAGCCCCAGCATTTT. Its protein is CAISGGQGNQPQHF.

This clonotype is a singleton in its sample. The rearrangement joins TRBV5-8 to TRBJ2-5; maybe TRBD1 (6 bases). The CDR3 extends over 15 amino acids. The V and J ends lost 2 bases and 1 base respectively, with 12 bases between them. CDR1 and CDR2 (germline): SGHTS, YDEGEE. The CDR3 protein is CASSFLGRGQETQYF. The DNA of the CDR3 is TGTGCCAGCAGCTTTCTTGGCAGGGGCCAAGAGACCCAGTACTTC.

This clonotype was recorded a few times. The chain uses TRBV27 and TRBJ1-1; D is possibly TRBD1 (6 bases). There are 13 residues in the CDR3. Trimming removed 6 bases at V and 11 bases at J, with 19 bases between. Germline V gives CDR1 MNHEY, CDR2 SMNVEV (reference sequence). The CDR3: CASRPEGGRRAFF. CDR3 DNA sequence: TGTGCCAGCAGGCCAGAGGGGGGGCGAAGGGCTTTCTTT.

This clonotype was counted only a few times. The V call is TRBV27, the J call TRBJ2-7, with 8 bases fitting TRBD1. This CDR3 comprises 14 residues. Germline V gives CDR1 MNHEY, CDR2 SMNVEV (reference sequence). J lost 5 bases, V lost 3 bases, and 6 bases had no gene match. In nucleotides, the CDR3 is TGTGCCAGCAGTTTGGGCAGGGGGCTCGACGAGCAGTACTTC. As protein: CASSLGRGLDEQYF.

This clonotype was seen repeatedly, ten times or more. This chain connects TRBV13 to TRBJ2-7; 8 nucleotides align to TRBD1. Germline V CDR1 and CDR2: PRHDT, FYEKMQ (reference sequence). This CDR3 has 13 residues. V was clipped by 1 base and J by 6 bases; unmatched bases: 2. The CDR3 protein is CASSLAQGGEQYF. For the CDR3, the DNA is TGTGCCAGCAGCTTAGCACAGGGGGGCGAGCAGTACTTC.

CDR3 in DNA: TGCGCCAGCAGCTGGAACCCGGTACTTACCGGGACAGGGGCGATTTGGCCCCAGCATTTT. It is translated as CASSWNPVLTGTGAIWPQHF. The chain carries TRBV5-1 and TRBJ1-5, with TRBD1 matching 10 bases. The V and J ends lost 3 bases and 9 bases, in that order; junction bases with no gene match: 24. Germline loops: CDR1 SGHRS, CDR2 YFSETQ. The CDR3 extends over 20 amino acids.

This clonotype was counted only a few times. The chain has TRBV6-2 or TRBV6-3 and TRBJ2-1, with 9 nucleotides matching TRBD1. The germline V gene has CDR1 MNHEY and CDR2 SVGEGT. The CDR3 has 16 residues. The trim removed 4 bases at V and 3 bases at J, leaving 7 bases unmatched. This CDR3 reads CASSFDRGWDYNEQFF. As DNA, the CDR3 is TGTGCCAGCAGTTTCGACAGGGGGTGGGACTACAATGAGCAGTTCTTC.

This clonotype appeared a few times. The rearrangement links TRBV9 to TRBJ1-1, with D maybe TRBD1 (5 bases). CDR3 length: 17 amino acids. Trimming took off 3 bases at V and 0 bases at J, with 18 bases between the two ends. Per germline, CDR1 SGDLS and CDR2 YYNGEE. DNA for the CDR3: TGTGCCAGCAGCGCCGATTACCACCAGGGATTGAACACTGAAGCTTTCTTT. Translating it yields CASSADYHQGLNTEAFF. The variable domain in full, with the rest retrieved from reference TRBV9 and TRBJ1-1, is DSGVTQTPKHLITATGQRVTLRCSPRSGDLSVYWYQQSLDQGLQFLIQYYNGEERAKGNILERFSAQQFPDLHSELNLSSLELGDSALYFCASSADYHQGLNTEAFFGQGTRLTVV.

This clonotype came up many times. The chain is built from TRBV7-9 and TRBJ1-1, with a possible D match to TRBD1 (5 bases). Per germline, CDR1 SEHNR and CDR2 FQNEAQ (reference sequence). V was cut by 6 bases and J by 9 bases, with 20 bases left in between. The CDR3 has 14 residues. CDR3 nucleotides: TGTGCCAGCAGTCAAAAGGCGGGACGCGGAAAAGCTTTCTTT. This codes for CASSQKAGRGKAFF. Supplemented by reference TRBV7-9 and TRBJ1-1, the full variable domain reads DTGVSQNPRHKITKRGQNVTFRCDPISEHNRLYWYRQTLGQGPEFLTYFQNEAQLEKSRLLSDRFSAERPKGSFSTLEIQRTEQGDSAMYLCASSQKAGRGKAFFGQGTRLTVV.

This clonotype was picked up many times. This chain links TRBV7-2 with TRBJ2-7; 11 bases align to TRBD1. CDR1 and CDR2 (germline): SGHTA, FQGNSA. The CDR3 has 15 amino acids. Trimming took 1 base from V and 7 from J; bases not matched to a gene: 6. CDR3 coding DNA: TGTGCCAGCAGCTTAGGGGGACAGGGGGGGAAGGAGCAGTACTTC. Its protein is CASSLGGQGGKEQYF.